This T cell receptor (beta chain) was identified during a study of patients and donors after allogeneic stem cell transplantation. Each CDR3 protein is one row after TCRdb ran MiXCR on the RT-PCR reads. The repertoire holds about a million distinct CDR3 sequences, with approximately 18% as singletons. This clonotype was seen a handful of times. V gave up 3 bases and J gave up 4 bases; unmatched junction bases: 7. Germline CDR1 and CDR2: DFQATT and SNEGSKA (reference sequence). The CDR3 covers 15 residues. The sample comprised blood, either unsorted or a sorted T cell fraction (not recorded which). The chain is built from TRBV20-1 and TRBJ2-2, with 8 nucleotides matching TRBD2. The clonotype comes from a human donor who was either an allogeneic HSCT recipient or a stem cell or donor lymphocyte infusion donor (not recorded which). It is not recorded whose cells these are; they may come from a transplant donor. CDR3 sequence reads: CSARRASGRTGELFF. DNA for the CDR3: TGCAGTGCTAGGAGGGCTAGCGGGCGCACCGGGGAGCTGTTTTTT.